The rows below give T cell receptor beta chains drawn from one sample of a study of T cells in Graves' hyperthyroidism and ophthalmopathy. TCRdb reanalysed the multiplex PCR reads using MiXCR and keeps one entry per CDR3 protein. The table records about 590,000 distinct CDR3 sequences, approximately 14% of them present only once. The sequenced sample consisted of blood. These receptors were obtained from a woman aged 30 to 39 with Graves' hyperthyroidism. The CDR3 runs from the conserved cysteine through the conserved F or W. Each record gives: V gene, J gene, CDR3 length, clone size, D gene, CDR3 protein, CDR3 DNA. D genes are given only for firm matches. Not all rows give a size; the values are once, few, many and, for expanded clones, a class.

v_call: TRBV2; j_call: TRBJ2-5; cdr3_length: 15; clone_size: many; d_call: -; cdr3_aa: CASSEQWTAGETQYF; cdr3_nt: TGTGCCAGCAGTGAACAATGGACAGCGGGAGAGACCCAGTACTTC
v_call: TRBV20-1; j_call: TRBJ2-7; cdr3_length: 14; clone_size: -; d_call: TRBD2; cdr3_aa: CSASGTSGTGEQYF; cdr3_nt: TGCAGTGCTTCCGGGACTAGCGGGACTGGGGAGCAGTACTTC
v_call: TRBV9; j_call: TRBJ2-1; cdr3_length: 20; clone_size: -; d_call: -; cdr3_aa: CASSVSPSGWRPLGNSEQFF; cdr3_nt: TGTGCCAGCAGCGTAAGCCCAAGCGGGTGGAGACCCTTAGGGAATAGTGAGCAGTTCTTC
v_call: TRBV12-3/TRBV12-4; j_call: TRBJ1-5; cdr3_length: 16; clone_size: many; d_call: -; cdr3_aa: CASSSRWGSGNQPQHF; cdr3_nt: TGTGCCAGCAGTTCCCGTTGGGGTAGTGGGAATCAGCCCCAGCATTTT
v_call: TRBV20-1; j_call: TRBJ1-4; cdr3_length: 15; clone_size: -; d_call: TRBD1; cdr3_aa: CSAAGTGFFNEKLFF; cdr3_nt: TGCAGTGCCGCCGGGACAGGGTTTTTTAATGAAAAACTGTTTTTT
v_call: TRBV7-9; j_call: TRBJ1-2; cdr3_length: 14; clone_size: many; d_call: -; cdr3_aa: CASSFLRSGAGYTF; cdr3_nt: TGTGCCAGCAGCTTCCTTCGTTCGGGGGCGGGCTACACCTTC
v_call: TRBV10-3; j_call: TRBJ1-1; cdr3_length: 16; clone_size: many; d_call: -; cdr3_aa: CAISEFPGAENTEAFF; cdr3_nt: TGTGCCATCAGTGAGTTCCCGGGGGCGGAGAACACTGAAGCTTTCTTT
v_call: TRBV29-1; j_call: TRBJ2-3; cdr3_length: 14; clone_size: many; d_call: TRBD2; cdr3_aa: CSVETSGITDTQYF; cdr3_nt: TGCAGCGTTGAGACCAGCGGGATAACAGATACGCAGTATTTT
v_call: TRBV29-1; j_call: TRBJ2-1; cdr3_length: 12; clone_size: many; d_call: -; cdr3_aa: CSVWLGHNEQFF; cdr3_nt: TGCAGCGTGTGGTTAGGGCACAATGAGCAGTTCTTC
v_call: TRBV4-2; j_call: TRBJ2-1; cdr3_length: 13; clone_size: few; d_call: -; cdr3_aa: CASSQVAYNEQFF; cdr3_nt: TGTGCCAGCAGCCAAGTAGCTTACAATGAGCAGTTCTTC
v_call: TRBV28; j_call: TRBJ2-1; cdr3_length: 14; clone_size: -; d_call: TRBD2; cdr3_aa: CTSRRAGAYNEQFF; cdr3_nt: TGTACCAGCAGAAGAGCGGGAGCCTACAATGAGCAGTTCTTC
v_call: TRBV6-1; j_call: TRBJ2-2; cdr3_length: 19; clone_size: once; d_call: TRBD2; cdr3_aa: CASSRPPTAGGPYTGELFF; cdr3_nt: TGTGCCAGCAGTCGCCCCCCAACAGCGGGAGGGCCCTACACCGGGGAGCTGTTTTTT
v_call: TRBV28; j_call: TRBJ1-2; cdr3_length: 14; clone_size: many; d_call: TRBD1; cdr3_aa: CASSAGQGASGYTF; cdr3_nt: TGTGCCAGCAGTGCGGGACAGGGGGCGTCCGGCTACACCTTC
v_call: TRBV28; j_call: TRBJ2-7; cdr3_length: 13; clone_size: many; d_call: TRBD2; cdr3_aa: CASISGSSYEQYF; cdr3_nt: TGTGCCAGCATTAGCGGGAGCTCCTACGAGCAGTACTTC
v_call: TRBV11-2; j_call: TRBJ2-7; cdr3_length: 12; clone_size: many; d_call: -; cdr3_aa: CASSATGREQYF; cdr3_nt: TGTGCCAGCAGCGCGACAGGGAGGGAGCAGTACTTC
v_call: TRBV6-6; j_call: TRBJ2-2; cdr3_length: 16; clone_size: few; d_call: -; cdr3_aa: CASSYSKHRDTGELFF; cdr3_nt: TGTGCCAGCAGTTACTCGAAGCACAGGGACACCGGGGAGCTGTTTTTT
v_call: TRBV27; j_call: TRBJ2-2; cdr3_length: 11; clone_size: -; d_call: -; cdr3_aa: CASRWGGELFF; cdr3_nt: TGTGCCAGCAGATGGGGGGGGGAGCTGTTTTTT
v_call: TRBV19; j_call: TRBJ2-7; cdr3_length: 14; clone_size: few; d_call: -; cdr3_aa: CASSSGTPDHEQYF; cdr3_nt: TGTGCCAGTAGCTCCGGGACACCGGACCACGAGCAGTACTTC
v_call: TRBV4-3; j_call: TRBJ2-1; cdr3_length: 17; clone_size: -; d_call: TRBD2; cdr3_aa: CASSQRSRPGEGNEQFF; cdr3_nt: TGCGCCAGCAGCCAACGAAGTCGACCGGGGGAGGGGAATGAGCAGTTCTTC
v_call: TRBV20-1; j_call: TRBJ1-1; cdr3_length: 15; clone_size: many; d_call: -; cdr3_aa: CSFLARGVVNTEAFF; cdr3_nt: TGCAGCTTCCTCGCGAGGGGCGTTGTGAACACTGAAGCTTTCTTT
v_call: TRBV14; j_call: TRBJ2-7; cdr3_length: 13; clone_size: -; d_call: -; cdr3_aa: CASSQTDHYEQYF; cdr3_nt: TGTGCCAGCAGCCAAACGGACCACTACGAGCAGTACTTC
v_call: TRBV7-2; j_call: TRBJ2-1; cdr3_length: 18; clone_size: many; d_call: -; cdr3_aa: CASSLPSGTVDPYNEQFF; cdr3_nt: TGTGCCAGCAGCTTACCAAGCGGGACAGTAGATCCATACAATGAGCAGTTCTTC
v_call: TRBV7-9; j_call: TRBJ2-3; cdr3_length: 13; clone_size: few; d_call: -; cdr3_aa: CASSSTSVDTQYF; cdr3_nt: TGTGCCAGCAGCTCAACGTCGGTAGATACGCAGTATTTT
v_call: TRBV24-1; j_call: TRBJ1-1; cdr3_length: 14; clone_size: many; d_call: -; cdr3_aa: CATSPLTQGTEAFF; cdr3_nt: TGTGCCACCAGCCCCTTGACCCAGGGGACTGAAGCTTTCTTT
v_call: TRBV20-1; j_call: TRBJ2-5; cdr3_length: 14; clone_size: -; d_call: TRBD1; cdr3_aa: CSARDGTAQETQYF; cdr3_nt: TGCAGTGCTAGAGATGGGACAGCCCAAGAGACCCAGTACTTC
v_call: TRBV6-6; j_call: TRBJ2-7; cdr3_length: 17; clone_size: few; d_call: TRBD2; cdr3_aa: CASSYDRTSGTTYEQYF; cdr3_nt: TGTGCCAGCAGTTACGACCGGACTAGCGGGACTACCTACGAGCAGTACTTC
v_call: TRBV7-2; j_call: TRBJ2-7; cdr3_length: 14; clone_size: many; d_call: -; cdr3_aa: CASSGRRGSYEQYF; cdr3_nt: TGTGCCAGTTCCGGTAGGCGGGGATCCTACGAGCAGTACTTC
v_call: TRBV24-1; j_call: TRBJ2-1; cdr3_length: 18; clone_size: -; d_call: -; cdr3_aa: CATSPTVGLAQKIDEQFF; cdr3_nt: TGTGCCACCAGTCCCACTGTTGGGCTAGCGCAAAAAATCGATGAGCAGTTCTTC
v_call: TRBV7-2; j_call: TRBJ2-7; cdr3_length: 13; clone_size: few; d_call: -; cdr3_aa: CASGTGNSYEQYF; cdr3_nt: TGTGCCAGCGGAACAGGCAACTCCTACGAGCAGTACTTC
v_call: TRBV6-1; j_call: TRBJ2-3; cdr3_length: 17; clone_size: few; d_call: TRBD2; cdr3_aa: CASSWTQTSGNSDTQYF; cdr3_nt: TGTGCCAGCAGTTGGACCCAGACTAGCGGGAACTCGGATACGCAGTATTTT
v_call: TRBV5-6; j_call: TRBJ2-1; cdr3_length: 16; clone_size: -; d_call: -; cdr3_aa: CASTFSLTTKKNEQFF; cdr3_nt: TGTGCCAGCACGTTCTCTTTAACTACCAAGAAAAATGAGCAGTTCTTC